This T cell receptor (beta chain) was documented in a study of PD-1 blockade in classical Hodgkin lymphoma. Findings and limits, study-wide: Diversity similar to that of newly diagnosed patients was seen at baseline in complete responders.

V lost 5 bases, J lost 2 bases, and 6 bases stayed unmatched. The CDR3 runs 14 residues. Germline CDR1 SGHTA, CDR2 FQGNSA. Comment on this clone: Antigen specificity is unknown.

The time point: cycle 4 day 1 (C4D1), after five to seven weeks of nivolumab. All trial patients relapsed after autologous stem cell transplantation. Measured with immunoSEQ multiplex PCR; TCRdb has only the in-frame clones, and not every one. Here the sample spans tens of thousands of clones, 90% being singletons. The chain combines TRBV7-2 with TRBJ2-7, with TRBD1 identical over 7 bases. Sequences were derived from peripheral blood mononuclear cells (PBMCs), sampled before the fourth cycle of nivolumab. The TCR comes from a human donor with classical Hodgkin lymphoma. The CDR3 DNA is TGTGCCAGCAGCCCCGGGACAGCAGCCTACGAGCAGTACTTC. It translates to CASSPGTAAYEQYF. The full variable domain, completed using reference TRBV7-2 and TRBJ2-7, is GAGVSQSPSNKVTEKGKDVELRCDPISGHTALYWYRQSLGQGLEFLIYFQGNSAPDKSGLPSDRFSAERTGGSVSTLTIQRTQQEDSAVYLCASSPGTAAYEQYFGPGTRLTVT.